This entry lists 29 T cell receptor beta chains sequenced from one sample in a study of T cell responses to AZD1222 COVID-19 vaccine. Only in-frame clones appear in the TCRdb table, and some are missing; sequencing was by immunoSEQ multiplex PCR. This table holds some 150,000 clones, 85% to 90% found once. The sequencing here drew on peripheral blood, taken on day 0 of AZD1222 vaccination. The receptor source for this set is an adult in good health.

The V gene is TRBV6-2 or TRBV6-3, the J gene TRBJ1-5, with TRBD1 identical over 10 bases. Germline CDR1 MNHEY, CDR2 SVGEGT. The length of the CDR3 is 16 residues. Losses at the gene ends were 4 bases for V and 2 bases for J; bases not matched to a gene: 5. CDR3 nucleotide sequence: TGTGCCAGCAGTTCCAGGGGGACAGGGGGCAATCAGCCCCAGCATTTT. Protein: CASSSRGTGGNQPQHF.

The rearrangement uses TRBV28 and TRBJ1-1; 9 nucleotides agree with TRBD1. Trimming cost V 6 bases and J 4 bases; bases outside gene matches: 3. The CDR3 covers 13 residues. Germline CDR1 reads MDHEN; CDR2 reads SYDVKM. CDR3 nucleotide sequence: TGTGCCAGCAGGGGGGACAGGGTCACTGAAGCTTTCTTT. This gives the protein CASRGDRVTEAFF.

The chain employs TRBV6-6 and TRBJ2-2; TRBD1 aligns across 10 bases. The V gene end was trimmed by 6 bases and the J gene end by 5 bases; junction bases not matched to a gene: 3. The germline V gene encodes CDR1 MNHNY and CDR2 SVGAGI (reference sequence). This CDR3 spans 14 amino acids. The CDR3 here is CASRRDRGTGELFF. The CDR3 DNA reads TGTGCCAGCAGAAGGGACAGGGGTACCGGGGAGCTGTTTTTT.

The V and J genes are TRBV6-1 and TRBJ2-7; D remains unclear. The germline CDR1 and CDR2 sequences are MNHNS and SASEGT. V lost 3 bases and J lost 0, with 6 bases in between. CDR3 length equals 13 residues. The CDR3 sequence: CASSEFSSYEQYF. The CDR3 DNA sequence: TGTGCCAGCAGTGAGTTCTCCTCCTACGAGCAGTACTTC.

A single count supports this clone. The chain's CDR3 is CASSQDRDLAKNIQYF. The DNA for the CDR3 is TGTGCCAGCAGCCAGGACCGAGACCTAGCCAAAAACATTCAGTACTTC. This chain links TRBV4-2 with TRBJ2-4; D gene ambiguous. The germline CDR1 and CDR2 sequences are LGHNA and YNFKEQ. The germline V and J ends were trimmed by 3 bases and 0 bases, with 12 bases remaining between them. This CDR3 is built from 16 residues.

The chain combines TRBV4-2 with TRBJ2-1; the D gene could be TRBD1 or TRBD2 (5 bases each). V shed 1 base and J shed 0 bases, with 13 bases lying between them. This CDR3 is built from 17 residues. The germline V gene encodes CDR1 LGHNA and CDR2 YNFKEQ. The CDR3 region is CASSQGDGTASYNEQFF. CDR3 nucleotide sequence: TGTGCCAGCAGCCAAGGAGACGGGACGGCCTCCTACAATGAGCAGTTCTTC.

The V and J genes are TRBV29-1 and TRBJ1-4; tentative D call: TRBD1 (5 bases). Germline V CDR1 and CDR2: SQVTM, ANQGSEA. Trimming took 5 bases from V and 1 from J, leaving 20 bases between them. The CDR3 sequence is 17 residues long. The CDR3 DNA reads as TGCAGCGTTCAGGGTCTTCGCCCGGGTAGAACTAATGAAAAACTGTTTTTT. Its protein product is CSVQGLRPGRTNEKLFF.

The chain combines TRBV11-2 with TRBJ1-2; D possibly corresponds to TRBD1 (6 bases). This CDR3 has 15 amino acids. The V end was cut by 5 bases, the J end by 5 bases, with 18 bases between. Germline V CDR1 and CDR2: SGHAT, FQNNGV. CDR3 DNA sequence: TGTGCCAGCAGCGACAGGCGACGAGACTTGTATGGCTACACCTTC. It translates to CASSDRRRDLYGYTF.

V and J are TRBV19 and TRBJ2-7; tentatively, D is TRBD2 (5 bases). CDR3 length: 16 residues. The ends were cut back, 3 bases at V and 3 bases at J, with 18 bases in the middle. CDR1 LNHDA and CDR2 SQIVND come from the germline V gene (reference sequence). CDR3 sequence reads: CASSIAGKAGNYEQYF. The CDR3 DNA is TGTGCCAGTAGTATCGCGGGCAAGGCCGGGAACTACGAGCAGTACTTC.

V usage is TRBV5-6 and J usage is TRBJ1-2; TRBD1 aligns across 8 bases. V gave up 0 bases and J gave up 5 bases; unmatched junction bases: 9. The length of the CDR3 is 16 residues. Germline V gene sequence: CDR1 SGHDT, CDR2 YYEEEE. This chain's CDR3 is CASSLVTGVSVYGYTF. The DNA of the CDR3 is TGTGCCAGCAGCTTGGTGACAGGGGTATCGGTTTATGGCTACACCTTC.

The chain combines TRBV7-3 with TRBJ2-5; D is unresolved. There are 14 residues in the CDR3. Trimming took off 1 base at V and 1 base at J, with 7 bases between the two ends. CDR1 is SGHTA, CDR2 FQGTGA, per germline. The CDR3 is CASSLMGTQETQYF. The CDR3 DNA reads as TGTGCCAGCAGCTTAATGGGCACCCAAGAGACCCAGTACTTC.

The J gene is TRBJ1-1, the V gene TRBV12-3 or TRBV12-4; D uncertain. The CDR3 has 13 amino acids. The V gene lost 3 bases and the J gene lost 1 base, with 6 bases spanning the gap. CDR3 sequence: CASSFAGNTEAFF. In DNA form, the CDR3 reads TGTGCCAGCAGTTTCGCGGGGAACACTGAAGCTTTCTTT.

V usage is TRBV3-1 (or the pseudogene TRBV3-2) and J usage is TRBJ2-7, with 7 bases matching TRBD2. V lost 4 bases and J lost 6; bases outside the gene matches: 15. CDR1 and CDR2 from the germline V gene are LGHDT and YNNKEL (reference sequence). The CDR3 length is 16 residues. This CDR3 reads CASSLMTSSLRGEQYF. CDR3 DNA: TGTGCCAGCAGCCTGATGACTAGCAGCCTTAGGGGCGAGCAGTACTTC.

V and J are TRBV4-1 and TRBJ1-6; a weak D match, TRBD1 (6 bases). This CDR3 is 15 amino acids long. From germline, CDR1 is MGHRA and CDR2 YSYEKL. Between the trimmed V and J ends, which lost 3 bases and 7 bases, there was a span of 13 bases. The CDR3 loop is CASSQAGGLNSPLHF. In DNA, the CDR3 is TGCGCCAGCAGCCAGGCGGGGGGGCTAAATTCACCCCTCCACTTT.

The chain employs TRBV11-2 and TRBJ2-7, with 8 nucleotides matching TRBD2. J gave up 3 bases and V 7 bases, and 11 bases lay outside the gene matches. CDR1 SGHAT and CDR2 FQNNGV come from the germline V gene. CDR3 size: 15 residues. CDR3 bases: TGTGCCAGCACCCTAGGGGCGACTAGCGACTACGAGCAGTACTTC. As protein: CASTLGATSDYEQYF. Complete variable domain (other parts from reference TRBV11-2 and TRBJ2-7): EAGVAQSPRYKIIEKRQSVAFWCNPISGHATLYWYQQILGQGPKLLIQFQNNGVVDDSQLPKDRFSAERLKGVDSTLKIQPAKLEDSAVYLCASTLGATSDYEQYFGPGTRLTVT.

V usage is TRBV7-3 and J usage is TRBJ2-2; D not certain. Germline lookup yields CDR1 SGHTA and CDR2 FQGTGA. V shed 2 bases and J shed 1 base, with 5 bases lying between them. The CDR3 runs 14 residues. CDR3 sequence reads: CASSLLGNTGELFF. CDR3 nucleotides: TGTGCCAGCAGCTTACTAGGGAACACCGGGGAGCTGTTTTTT.

The chain links TRBV24-1 to TRBJ1-2; TRBD1 is a possible D gene (5 bases). V was cut by 7 bases and J by 6 bases, with 14 bases left in between. The CDR3 extends over 13 amino acids. Germline CDR1 reads KGHDR; CDR2 reads SFDVKD. The CDR3 nucleotides read TGTGCCACCAGCAGAGGGCAGGGAAATGGCTACACCTTC. Protein product: CATSRGQGNGYTF.

V gene TRBV7-9 combines with J gene TRBJ2-5; maybe TRBD2 (5 bases). The CDR3 consists of 14 residues. Germline V gives CDR1 SEHNR, CDR2 FQNEAQ (reference sequence). Trimming took 1 base from V and 1 from J, leaving 7 bases between them. In DNA, the CDR3 is TGTGCCAGCAGCTTAGTCAGCGGCCAAGAGACCCAGTACTTC. It is translated as CASSLVSGQETQYF.

This chain links TRBV20-1 with TRBJ2-3; D is unresolved. This CDR3 region has 11 residues. The germline V and J ends were trimmed by 6 bases and 7 bases, with 11 bases remaining between them. The germline gives CDR1 DFQATT, CDR2 SNEGSKA (reference sequence). The CDR3 DNA is TGCAGTGCCCCATGGGAAAATACGCAGTATTTT. Translated: CSAPWENTQYF.

The rearrangement links TRBV10-3 to TRBJ1-1; 7 bases map to TRBD1. Germline V gene data show CDR1 as ENHRY and CDR2 as SYGVKD. The junction had 3 bases not matched to a gene; V was cut back by 4 bases and J by 7 bases. The CDR3 is 12 amino acids. CDR3 sequence reads: CAISGQGVEAFF. CDR3 coding DNA: TGTGCCATCAGTGGTCAGGGGGTTGAAGCTTTCTTT.

J is TRBJ1-1 and V is TRBV19; 8 nucleotides align to TRBD1. This CDR3 comprises 14 residues. The J segment lost 0 bases and the V segment lost 10 bases, leaving 7 bases of the junction unmatched. Germline CDR1 LNHDA, CDR2 SQIVND (reference sequence). CDR3 DNA sequence: TGTGCCACCACAGGGGGGGGCCTGAACACTGAAGCTTTCTTT. Protein product: CATTGGGLNTEAFF. Looking up the rest from reference TRBV19 and TRBJ1-1 gives the full variable domain: DGGITQSPKYLFRKEGQNVTLSCEQNLNHDAMYWYRQDPGQGLRLIYYSQIVNDFQKGDIAEGYSVSREKKESFPLTVTSAQKNPTAFYLCATTGGGLNTEAFFGQGTRLTVV.

This chain uses TRBV5-1 with TRBJ1-2; no firm D call. CDR3 length: 13 amino acids. The V end was cut by 0 bases, the J end by 6 bases, with 9 bases between. From germline, CDR1 is SGHRS and CDR2 YFSETQ. CDR3 in DNA: TGCGCCAGCAGCTTGGAGGCAGTTCATGGCTACACCTTC. Translation gives CASSLEAVHGYTF.

J is TRBJ2-7 and V is TRBV10-3; 10 bases line up with TRBD1. With V trimmed by 10 bases and J by 0 bases, 6 bases remained unmatched. Germline V gene sequence: CDR1 ENHRY, CDR2 SYGVKD. CDR3 length: 14 residues. CDR3 nucleotides: TGTGCCACCAGCGGACAGGGGGGCTCCTACGAGCAGTACGTC. Translating it yields CATSGQGGSYEQYV.

This clone was seen a single time. The rearrangement joins TRBV19 to TRBJ2-1, with TRBD2 matching 10 bases. This CDR3 is built from 17 residues. J was trimmed by 0 bases and V by 1 base; bases with no gene match: 3. Germline V gene lookup returns CDR1 LNHDA and CDR2 SQIVND (reference sequence). The CDR3 DNA reads as TGTGCCAGTAGTATAGCGAGCGGGAGGGCCTCCTACAATGAGCAGTTCTTC. Translation gives CASSIASGRASYNEQFF.

The CDR3 is CASSRFRDSNQPQHF. The DNA for the CDR3 is TGTGCCAGTAGCAGATTCCGGGACAGCAATCAGCCCCAGCATTTT. The chain recombines TRBV19 with TRBJ1-5, with a tentative D call TRBD1 (5 bases). V was clipped by 6 bases and J by 1 base, with 13 bases between them. This CDR3 contains 15 residues. Germline-derived CDR1 and CDR2 are LNHDA and SQIVND (reference sequence).

The chain uses TRBV6-5 and TRBJ1-1; 7 nucleotides align to TRBD1. The CDR3 has 13 residues. J gave up 4 bases and V 6 bases, and 5 bases lay outside the gene matches. From germline, CDR1 is MNHEY and CDR2 SVGAGI. DNA of the CDR3: TGTGCCAGCAGCTGGACAGGTTTCACTGAAGCTTTCTTT. As protein: CASSWTGFTEAFF.

The rearrangement joins TRBV10-2 to TRBJ2-5, with unresolved D. The germline V gene has CDR1 WSHSY and CDR2 SAAADI. The CDR3 is made up of 12 amino acids. Trimming cost V 6 bases and J 4 bases, with 9 bases left between them. CDR3 in DNA: TGCGCCAGCAGGTCCAGTAGAGAGACCCAGTACTTC. Protein product: CASRSSRETQYF.

The chain combines TRBV28 with TRBJ2-1; TRBD2 agrees at 13 bases. This CDR3 spans 15 amino acids. V was pared by 9 bases and J by 5 bases, with 7 bases of the junction left unmatched. Germline V lookup: CDR1 MDHEN, CDR2 SYDVKM. The CDR3 DNA is TGTGCCAGGGTAACGGGACTAGCGGGGAACAATGAGCAGTTCTTC. Amino acid sequence: CARVTGLAGNNEQFF. Full variable domain (outside the CDR3, taken from reference TRBV28 and TRBJ2-1): DVKVTQSSRYLVKRTGEKVFLECVQDMDHENMFWYRQDPGLGLRLIYFSYDVKMKEKGDIPEGYSVSREKKERFSLILESASTNQTSMYLCARVTGLAGNNEQFFGPGTRLTVL.

The chain links TRBV4-2 to TRBJ2-7; D is ambiguous. V lost 1 base, J lost 5 bases, and 9 bases lay in between. Germline CDR1 and CDR2: LGHNA and YNFKEQ. The CDR3 is 13 amino acids. CDR3 sequence (DNA): TGTGCCAGCAGCCAAGCAGATGGGAACGAGCAGTACGTC. Its protein is CASSQADGNEQYV.